This TCR beta chain appears in the sequencing data of a study of cytomegalovirus exposure and HLA in healthy donors. Study results and limitations: Testing in vitro showed three CMV-associated chains specific for CMV antigens.

Worth noting for this clone: What it binds is not known.

Generated by immunoSEQ multiplex PCR, the TCRdb table keeps only in-frame clones and is missing some. The data hold tens of thousands of clones, with 96% observed a single time. Germline CDR1 is MDHEN and CDR2 is SYDVKM. The CDR3 contains 15 residues. The germline V and J ends were trimmed by 3 bases and 6 bases, with 15 bases remaining between them. The validation cohort, a group of 90 to 150 subjects, included the donors and was separate from the approximately 660-subject first cohort. Sample: PBMCs. The receptor was isolated from a woman aged 18-29 years in good health and CMV-seropositive. The chain joins TRBV28 to TRBJ1-5, with a possible D match to TRBD1 (6 bases). This chain's CDR3 is CASSFGAGVGQPQHF. The CDR3 DNA sequence: TGTGCCAGCAGTTTTGGGGCAGGGGTTGGTCAGCCCCAGCATTTT.